Following are 32 T cell receptor beta chains from one sample sequenced in a study of T cells expressing NK-cell markers. TCRdb reprocessed the 5' RACE reads, with one entry per CDR3 protein and no DNA. The repertoire shows hundreds of thousands of distinct CDR3 sequences; the top ten hold roughly 3.6%. Sequenced input: blood T cells: a sorted CD56 or NKG2C T cell subset, CD4+ or CD8+ T cells, or bulk PBMC T cells (not recorded which). These receptors were obtained from a man aged 18 to 30 in good health.

This chain links TRBV6-5 with TRBJ1-2; without DNA, the TCRdb call of TRBD1 cannot be checked. In germline, CDR1 is MNHEY, CDR2 SVGAGI. The CDR3 covers 17 residues. The CDR3: CASSYPGTGLRLDGYTF.

The chain employs TRBV6-2 or TRBV6-3 and TRBJ2-4; lacking DNA, the TRBD1 call made by TCRdb goes unchecked. The CDR3 contains 16 residues. The germline V gene has CDR1 MNHEY and CDR2 SVGEGT. CDR3 residues: CASSPAPQLAKNIQYF.

CDR3 region: CASSQEFGDHQETQYF. The chain uses TRBV4-1 and TRBJ2-5. The CDR3 is 16 residues long. The germline CDR1 and CDR2 sequences are MGHRA and YSYEKL.

The chain carries TRBV6-2 or TRBV6-3 and TRBJ2-1; without DNA, the TCRdb call of TRBD2 cannot be checked. Germline V gene lookup returns CDR1 MNHEY and CDR2 SVGEGT. There are 15 residues in the CDR3. The chain's CDR3 is CAIEPGLAGTHEQFF.

The chain is built from TRBV7-9 and TRBJ1-2. Germline-derived CDR1 and CDR2 are SEHNR and FQNEAQ (reference sequence). This CDR3 has 14 residues. CDR3 sequence reads: CASSLVFGDNGYTF. The whole variable domain, remainder taken from reference TRBV7-9 and TRBJ1-2, is DTGVSQNPRHKITKRGQNVTFRCDPISEHNRLYWYRQTLGQGPEFLTYFQNEAQLEKSRLLSDRFSAERPKGSFSTLEIQRTEQGDSAMYLCASSLVFGDNGYTFGSGTRLTVV.

This rearrangement joins TRBV4-1 to TRBJ2-4. The CDR3 spans 16 residues. The germline gives CDR1 MGHRA, CDR2 YSYEKL. The chain's CDR3 is CASSQINRVAKNIQYF.

J is TRBJ2-3 and V is TRBV5-1. CDR1 is SGHRS and CDR2 is YFSETQ in the germline V gene. This CDR3 is 14 amino acids long. CDR3 protein: CASSLEYRADTQYF.

This rearrangement joins TRBV5-6 to TRBJ2-1; TCRdb gives TRBD2 as the D gene, but with no DNA this cannot be confirmed. The CDR3 consists of 19 residues. The germline CDR1 and CDR2 sequences are SGHDT and YYEEEE. The CDR3 loop is CASSLKSLAGLGSYNEQFF. Variable domain in full (rest from reference TRBV5-6 and TRBJ2-1): DAGVTQSPTHLIKTRGQQVTLRCSPKSGHDTVSWYQQALGQGPQFIFQYYEEEERQRGNFPDRFSGHQFPNYSSELNVNALLLGDSALYLCASSLKSLAGLGSYNEQFFGPGTRLTVL.

The chain has TRBV2 and TRBJ2-1; TCRdb's D call, TRBD2, is unchecked because there is no DNA. The CDR3 runs to 15 residues. Germline values: CDR1 SNHLY, CDR2 FYNNEI. The CDR3 is CASIAGGPTYNEQFF.

V is TRBV10-3 and J is TRBJ1-2; TCRdb names TRBD1, which stays unverified in the absence of DNA. CDR1 is ENHRY and CDR2 is SYGVKD in the germline V gene. The CDR3 spans 14 residues. This CDR3 is CAISVGGTDYGYTF.

The V gene is TRBV7-2, the J gene TRBJ2-5; there is no DNA to check the TCRdb D call of TRBD1. The V gene's germline CDR1 is SGHTA and CDR2 FQGNSA. There are 13 residues in the CDR3. The CDR3 reads CASSFGAENRKYF.

V is TRBV5-1 and J is TRBJ2-1; absent DNA, TCRdb's TRBD2 call cannot be checked. Per germline, CDR1 SGHRS and CDR2 YFSETQ. The CDR3 consists of 14 residues. The CDR3 sequence: CASSLQRGGNEQFF. The complete variable domain, with remaining parts taken from reference TRBV5-1 and TRBJ2-1, reads KAGVTQTPRYLIKTRGQQVTLSCSPISGHRSVSWYQQTPGQGLQFLFEYFSETQRNKGNFPGRFSGRQFSNSRSEMNVSTLELGDSALYLCASSLQRGGNEQFFGPGTRLTVL.

This chain joins TRBV4-3 and TRBJ2-1. This CDR3 is built from 13 residues. Germline CDR1 LGHNA, CDR2 YSLEER. CDR3 in amino acids: CASSQEYFNEQFF.

This chain connects TRBV5-1 to TRBJ2-2; TCRdb calls TRBD1, which cannot be checked without DNA. Per germline, CDR1 SGHRS and CDR2 YFSETQ. The CDR3 spans 17 residues. The chain's CDR3 is CASSPGQARPGTGELFF.

The chain carries TRBV12-3 or TRBV12-4 and TRBJ1-6; TCRdb lists TRBD1, though no DNA is available to test this call. The CDR3 runs 19 residues. The CDR3 is CASSLGMRDRGWASSPLHF.

The V call is TRBV10-1, the J call TRBJ1-6. CDR1 WNHNN and CDR2 SYGVQD come from the germline V gene (reference sequence). This CDR3 has 13 amino acids. CDR3 protein: CASSGGEGSPLHF.

The CDR3 sequence is CASSLAPSGLSSYNEQFF. This chain joins TRBV5-5 and TRBJ2-1; the TCRdb call, TRBD2, lacks DNA for checking. The CDR3 runs to 18 residues. The germline gives CDR1 SGHKS, CDR2 YYEKEE (reference sequence). The entire variable domain, with the rest obtained from reference TRBV5-5 and TRBJ2-1, is as follows: DAGVTQSPTHLIKTRGQQVTLRCSPISGHKSVSWYQQVLGQGPQFIFQYYEKEERGRGNFPDRFSARQFPNYSSELNVNALLLGDSALYLCASSLAPSGLSSYNEQFFGPGTRLTVL.

The V gene is TRBV21-1, the J gene TRBJ2-7; lacking DNA, the TRBD1 call made by TCRdb goes unchecked. TRBV21-1 is shown as a pseudogene. CDR3 length: 14 amino acids. CDR3: CASSSRDLRHEQYF.

V and J are TRBV3-1 and TRBJ2-6. This CDR3 is built from 15 residues. The germline gives CDR1 LGHDT, CDR2 YNNKEL (reference sequence). The CDR3 loop is CASSQVGPGANVLTF.

The chain uses TRBV10-3 and TRBJ2-7; TCRdb names TRBD2, which stays unverified in the absence of DNA. This CDR3 spans 13 amino acids. From germline, CDR1 is ENHRY and CDR2 SYGVKD. The CDR3 region is CAISEGGLSEQYF.

This chain joins TRBV20-1 and TRBJ2-7; TCRdb lists TRBD1, though no DNA is available to test this call. This CDR3 is 14 amino acids long. CDR1 DFQATT and CDR2 SNEGSKA come from the germline V gene (reference sequence). CDR3 protein: CSARDRDRLLEQYF.

V usage is TRBV20-1 and J usage is TRBJ2-2; as DNA is missing, the TRBD2 call by TCRdb cannot be tested. This CDR3 contains 18 residues. Germline V gene data show CDR1 as DFQATT and CDR2 as SNEGSKA (reference sequence). The CDR3 loop reads CSARGGLAGGGNTGELFF.

The V gene is TRBV5-1, the J gene TRBJ2-5; as DNA is missing, the TRBD2 call by TCRdb cannot be tested. The CDR3 loop spans 17 amino acids. CDR1 and CDR2 from the germline V gene are SGHRS and YFSETQ. The CDR3: CASSPGTSGRAGETQYF. The full variable domain, completed using reference TRBV5-1 and TRBJ2-5, is KAGVTQTPRYLIKTRGQQVTLSCSPISGHRSVSWYQQTPGQGLQFLFEYFSETQRNKGNFPGRFSGRQFSNSRSEMNVSTLELGDSALYLCASSPGTSGRAGETQYFGPGTRLLVL.

The rearrangement joins TRBV10-3 to TRBJ2-1. This CDR3 comprises 14 residues. In germline, CDR1 is ENHRY, CDR2 SYGVKD. CDR3 amino acids: CATHDGSTYNEQFF.

The V call is TRBV6-5, the J call TRBJ2-5; the D call of TRBD1 rests on TCRdb alone, since no DNA is present to check it. Germline-derived CDR1 and CDR2 are MNHEY and SVGAGI. The CDR3 contains 15 residues. The CDR3 sequence: CASSSTTGVRETQYF.

The chain combines TRBV6-5 with TRBJ2-7. The germline V gene encodes CDR1 MNHEY and CDR2 SVGAGI. This CDR3 has 12 residues. CDR3 sequence reads: CASSSNTREQYF.

The rearrangement links TRBV20-1 to TRBJ2-7; the TCRdb call, TRBD1, lacks DNA for checking. The germline gives CDR1 DFQATT, CDR2 SNEGSKA (reference sequence). The CDR3 extends over 13 amino acids. CDR3 region: CSARAGAGLEQYF.

V gene TRBV10-3 combines with J gene TRBJ2-3; no DNA is available, so the TRBD2 call from TCRdb remains unchecked. This CDR3 contains 18 residues. CDR1 is ENHRY, CDR2 SYGVKD, per germline. The CDR3 protein is CAVATPGLAGGREDTQYF.

V gene TRBV12-3 or TRBV12-4 combines with J gene TRBJ1-1; with no DNA, the TCRdb D assignment of TRBD1 cannot be verified. The CDR3 has 11 amino acids. The CDR3 loop is CASSFTRGAFF.

The chain couples TRBV5-1 to TRBJ2-2. Germline V gene data show CDR1 as SGHRS and CDR2 as YFSETQ. The CDR3 totals 15 residues. The CDR3: CASRLGNSDTGELFF. Full variable domain (missing parts from reference TRBV5-1 and TRBJ2-2): KAGVTQTPRYLIKTRGQQVTLSCSPISGHRSVSWYQQTPGQGLQFLFEYFSETQRNKGNFPGRFSGRQFSNSRSEMNVSTLELGDSALYLCASRLGNSDTGELFFGEGSRLTVL.

This rearrangement joins TRBV7-9 to TRBJ1-2; TCRdb indicates TRBD1, and absent DNA this call remains unverified. Germline CDR1 is SEHNR and CDR2 is FQNEAQ (reference sequence). The CDR3 consists of 14 residues. The CDR3 loop is CASSLVREPYGYTF.

V and J are TRBV6-8 and TRBJ2-1; the D gene TCRdb calls, TRBD1, cannot be checked with no DNA. CDR1 and CDR2 (germline): MNHGY, SAAAGT. This CDR3 region has 14 residues. Here the CDR3 reads CAIPQGGGYNEQFF.